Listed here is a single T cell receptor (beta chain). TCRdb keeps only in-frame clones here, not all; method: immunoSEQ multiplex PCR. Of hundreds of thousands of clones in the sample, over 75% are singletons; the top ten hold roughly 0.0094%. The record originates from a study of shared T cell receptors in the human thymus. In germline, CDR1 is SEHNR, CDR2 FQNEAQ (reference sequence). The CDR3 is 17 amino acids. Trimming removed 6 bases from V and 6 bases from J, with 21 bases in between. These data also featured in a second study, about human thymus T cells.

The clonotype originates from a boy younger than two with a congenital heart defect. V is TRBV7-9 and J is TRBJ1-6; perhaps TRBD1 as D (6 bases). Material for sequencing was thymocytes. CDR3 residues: CASRPTTGSPLNSPLHF. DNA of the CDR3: TGTGCCAGCAGACCTACCACAGGGTCGCCGCTTAATTCACCCCTCCACTTT. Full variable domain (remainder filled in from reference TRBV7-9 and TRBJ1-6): DTGVSQNPRHKITKRGQNVTFRCDPISEHNRLYWYRQTLGQGPEFLTYFQNEAQLEKSRLLSDRFSAERPKGSFSTLEIQRTEQGDSAMYLCASRPTTGSPLNSPLHFGNGTRLTVT.